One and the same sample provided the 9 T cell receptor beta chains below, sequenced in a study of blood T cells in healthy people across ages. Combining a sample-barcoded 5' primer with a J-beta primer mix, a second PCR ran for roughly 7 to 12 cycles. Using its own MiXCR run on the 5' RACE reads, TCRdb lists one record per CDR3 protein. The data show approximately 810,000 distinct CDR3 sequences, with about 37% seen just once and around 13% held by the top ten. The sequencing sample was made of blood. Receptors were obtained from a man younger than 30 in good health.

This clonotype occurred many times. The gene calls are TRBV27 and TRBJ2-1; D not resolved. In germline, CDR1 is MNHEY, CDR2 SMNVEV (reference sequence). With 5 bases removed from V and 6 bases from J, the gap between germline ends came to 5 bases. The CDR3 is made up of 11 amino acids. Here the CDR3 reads CASSAGNEQFF. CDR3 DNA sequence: TGTGCCAGCAGTGCCGGCAATGAGCAGTTCTTC.

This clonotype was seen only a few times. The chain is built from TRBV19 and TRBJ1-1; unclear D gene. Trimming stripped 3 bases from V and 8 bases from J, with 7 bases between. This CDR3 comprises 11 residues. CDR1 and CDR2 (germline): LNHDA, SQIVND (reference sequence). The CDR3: CASSIPGEAFF. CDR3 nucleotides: TGTGCCAGTAGTATCCCCGGGGAAGCTTTCTTT.

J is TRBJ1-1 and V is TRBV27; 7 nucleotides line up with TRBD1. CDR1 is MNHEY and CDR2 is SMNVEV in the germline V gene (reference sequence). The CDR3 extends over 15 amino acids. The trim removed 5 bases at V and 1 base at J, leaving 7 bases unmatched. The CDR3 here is CASSTGQRKNTEAFF. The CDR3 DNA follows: TGTGCCAGCAGTACGGGACAGAGAAAGAACACTGAAGCTTTCTTT.

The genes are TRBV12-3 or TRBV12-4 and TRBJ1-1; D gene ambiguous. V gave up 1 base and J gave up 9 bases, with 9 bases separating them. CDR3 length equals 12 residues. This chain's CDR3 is CASSLGVRQAFF. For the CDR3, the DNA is TGTGCCAGCAGTTTAGGAGTGAGGCAAGCTTTCTTT.

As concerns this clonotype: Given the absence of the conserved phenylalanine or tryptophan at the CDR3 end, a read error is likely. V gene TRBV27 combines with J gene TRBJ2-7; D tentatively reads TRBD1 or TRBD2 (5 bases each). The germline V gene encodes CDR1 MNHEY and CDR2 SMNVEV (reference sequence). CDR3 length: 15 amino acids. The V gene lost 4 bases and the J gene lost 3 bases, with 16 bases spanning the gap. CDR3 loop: CASSWGPTGYYEQYL. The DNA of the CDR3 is TGTGCCAGCAGTTGGGGACCTACGGGTTACTACGAGCAGTACTTA.

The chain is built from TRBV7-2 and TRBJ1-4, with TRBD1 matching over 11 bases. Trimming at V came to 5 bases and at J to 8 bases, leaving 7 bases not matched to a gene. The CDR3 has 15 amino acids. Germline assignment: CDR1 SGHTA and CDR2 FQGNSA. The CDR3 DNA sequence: TGTGCCAGCAGCCCGGACAGGGGGCTAGGCGAAAAACTGTTTTTT. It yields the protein CASSPDRGLGEKLFF.

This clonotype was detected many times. The CDR3 sequence is CASSHRRDTDTQYF. The CDR3 DNA reads as TGCGCCAGCAGCCACCGCCGGGACACAGATACGCAGTATTTT. The rearrangement joins TRBV4-3 to TRBJ2-3; D may be TRBD2 (5 bases). The V gene's germline CDR1 is LGHNA and CDR2 YSLEER. Deletions cut 3 bases from V and 2 bases from J, with 9 bases between. This CDR3 comprises 14 residues.

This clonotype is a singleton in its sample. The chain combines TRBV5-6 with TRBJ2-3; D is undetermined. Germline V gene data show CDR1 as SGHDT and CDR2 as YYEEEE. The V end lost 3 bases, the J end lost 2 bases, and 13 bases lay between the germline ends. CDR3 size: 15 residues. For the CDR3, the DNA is TGTGCCAGCAGCTGGGTCGGAAGGGCCACAGATACGCAGTATTTT. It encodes CASSWVGRATDTQYF. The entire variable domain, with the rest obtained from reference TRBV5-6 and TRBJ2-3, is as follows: DAGVTQSPTHLIKTRGQQVTLRCSPKSGHDTVSWYQQALGQGPQFIFQYYEEEERQRGNFPDRFSGHQFPNYSSELNVNALLLGDSALYLCASSWVGRATDTQYFGPGTRLTVL.

This chain's CDR3 is CASSLGSPRDTQYF. CDR3 in DNA: TGTGCCAGCAGCTTGGGTAGTCCCAGGGATACGCAGTATTTT. The V call is TRBV5-6, the J call TRBJ2-3; unclear D gene. V lost 0 bases to trimming and J lost 6 bases, with 11 bases between them. The V gene's germline CDR1 is SGHDT and CDR2 YYEEEE. The CDR3 loop spans 14 amino acids.